This T cell receptor (beta chain) comes out of a study of blood T cell repertoires in COVID-19. Overall study: The origin of the acute and convalescent COVID-19 samples was the United States, Italy and Spain. T cells, B-cell-depleted T cells, or PBMCs provided the cDNA or gDNA that served as material.

Membership in each cohort depended on participant-reported clinical history. Measured with immunoSEQ multiplex PCR; TCRdb has only the in-frame clones, and not every one. The sample has 150,000 to 200,000 clones, approximately 88% seen once; the top ten hold approximately 9.4%. The CDR3 extends over 13 amino acids. The V gene's germline CDR1 is SGHVS and CDR2 FQNEAQ. The junction had 4 bases not matched to a gene; V was cut back by 5 bases and J by 4 bases. The specimen sequenced was PBMCs or T cells enriched from blood (not recorded which). The chain joins TRBV7-8 to TRBJ1-2; 7 bases agree with TRBD1. The TCR was taken from a woman aged 18 to 35 who had recovered from COVID-19. The CDR3 DNA follows: TGTGCCAGCAGCCCCGGACAGGTCTATGGCTACACCTTC. This sequence encodes CASSPGQVYGYTF.